This T cell receptor (beta chain) originates from a study of blood T cell repertoires in COVID-19. Overall study context: Acute and convalescent COVID-19 specimens originated in the United States, Italy and Spain.

This CDR3 spans 15 amino acids. The V and J ends lost 0 bases and 8 bases, in that order; junction bases with no gene match: 4. The germline gives CDR1 LGHNA, CDR2 YSLEER. Authors' analysis steps: Reference gene primers were amplified, and this amplification served to estimate nucleated cell counts. Libraries were prepared by immunoSEQ multiplex PCR; TCRdb keeps only in-frame clonotypes and omits some of them. V and J calls and clone size are given by that table; D and trimming were obtained from the DNA. Of about 130,000 clones in the sample, about 90% were seen once. The sequenced material came from peripheral blood. The V and J genes are TRBV4-3 and TRBJ2-1, with TRBD2 identical over 10 bases. This sequence originates from a woman aged 45-65 years who had recovered from COVID-19. CDR3 protein: CASSQDSGRPYEQFF. In DNA, the CDR3 is TGCGCCAGCAGCCAAGATAGCGGGAGGCCCTATGAGCAGTTCTTC.